The 28 T cell receptor beta chains below come from one sample, sequenced in a study of T cell repertoires in cytomegalovirus infection. TCRdb recomputed calls from the reads with MiXCR, one row per CDR3 protein. This sample has approximately 730,000 distinct CDR3 sequences, with around a third found just once. These TCRs' antigens remain unknown. The source material was cultured PBMCs, sampled from culture after CMV antigen stimulation. The receptors were gathered from a human donor in good health (CMV status not recorded). Some clones in this sample may be carry-over from other donors' samples.

The chain recombines TRBV5-4 with TRBJ2-7, with 8 bases matching TRBD2. The CDR3 length is 15 residues. CDR1 SGHNT and CDR2 YYREEE come from the germline V gene (reference sequence). J gave up 2 bases and V 0 bases, and 4 bases lay outside the gene matches. The CDR3 protein is CASSLEVAGPYEQYF. The CDR3 DNA reads TGTGCCAGCAGCTTGGAGGTAGCGGGGCCCTACGAGCAGTACTTC. Full variable domain (remainder filled in from reference TRBV5-4 and TRBJ2-7): ETGVTQSPTHLIKTRGQQVTLRCSSQSGHNTVSWYQQALGQGPQFIFQYYREEENGRGNFPPRFSGLQFPNYSSELNVNALELDDSALYLCASSLEVAGPYEQYFGPGTRLTVT.

The chain couples TRBV5-1 to TRBJ1-1; D unresolved. The V end was cut by 7 bases, the J end by 3 bases, with 19 bases between. The CDR3 consists of 15 residues. From germline, CDR1 is SGHRS and CDR2 YFSETQ. The CDR3 is CASALDRPGDTEAFF. As DNA, the CDR3 is TGCGCCAGCGCCCTGGACCGCCCTGGGGACACTGAAGCTTTCTTT.

This clonotype came up a few times. The rearrangement joins TRBV6-1 to TRBJ2-1; maybe TRBD2 (5 bases). The CDR3 length is 13 residues. V lost 2 bases to trimming and J lost 8 bases, with 10 bases between them. The V gene's germline CDR1 is MNHNS and CDR2 SASEGT. The CDR3 region is CASSEIGIDEQFF. The CDR3 bases are TGTGCCAGCAGTGAAATCGGGATCGATGAGCAGTTCTTC.

This clonotype came up a few times. The rearrangement uses TRBV7-9 and TRBJ2-2; 13 nucleotides align to TRBD2. J gave up 6 bases and V 5 bases, and 9 bases lay outside the gene matches. Looked up from germline, CDR1 is SEHNR and CDR2 is FQNEAQ (reference sequence). The CDR3 spans 17 residues. CDR3 in amino acids: CASSQTTSGRSSGELFF. In DNA, the CDR3 is TGTGCCAGCAGCCAAACGACTAGCGGGAGGTCCTCCGGGGAGCTGTTTTTT.

The genes are TRBV28 and TRBJ1-1; D is perhaps TRBD1 (6 bases). Germline values: CDR1 MDHEN, CDR2 SYDVKM. V lost 3 bases, J lost 1 base, and 15 bases lay in between. The CDR3 is 16 residues long. CDR3 nucleotides: TGTGCCAGCAGTTTCAGGGGAGAGTTGACGAACACTGAAGCTTTCTTT. The encoded protein is CASSFRGELTNTEAFF.

V gene TRBV5-4 combines with J gene TRBJ2-3; tentatively, D is TRBD2 (6 bases). Germline loops: CDR1 SGHNT, CDR2 YYREEE (reference sequence). This CDR3 has 14 residues. Trimming stripped 6 bases from V and 3 bases from J, with 14 bases between. The chain's CDR3 is CASTRESGTDTQYF. DNA for the CDR3: TGTGCCAGCACCCGGGAGTCGGGGACAGATACGCAGTATTTT.

There are a few counts of this clonotype. The gene calls are TRBV10-3 and TRBJ2-3; a possible D gene is TRBD1 (6 bases). Trimming shortened V by 7 bases and J by 1 base, and 18 bases separated the two germline ends. This CDR3 is built from 16 residues. CDR1 is ENHRY, CDR2 SYGVKD, per germline. The CDR3 bases are TGTGCCATCAAACAAAACAGGGAGAGTGGCACAGATACGCAGTATTTT. Encoded protein: CAIKQNRESGTDTQYF.

This clonotype appeared a single time. The V gene is TRBV6-6, the J gene TRBJ1-1; D unclear. Germline V lookup: CDR1 MNHNY, CDR2 SVGAGI (reference sequence). This CDR3 spans 13 amino acids. The V gene lost 7 bases and the J gene lost 0 bases, with 9 bases spanning the gap. The CDR3 DNA reads as TGTGCCAGCACGGTCCGATTGAACACTGAAGCTTTCTTT. Translation gives CASTVRLNTEAFF.

Only a few counts were recorded for this clonotype. CDR3 sequence reads: CASSFRLAGLRGGEQFF. In nucleotides, the CDR3 is TGTGCCAGCAGCTTCCGACTAGCGGGTCTCCGTGGGGGGGAGCAGTTCTTC. The chain carries TRBV7-9 and TRBJ2-1; 10 bases agree with TRBD2. Losses at the gene ends were 3 bases for V and 10 bases for J; bases not matched to a gene: 15. CDR3 size: 17 residues. Germline V CDR1 and CDR2: SEHNR, FQNEAQ (reference sequence).

The V and J genes are TRBV10-3 and TRBJ2-3, with D possibly matching TRBD1 (7 bases). Between the trimmed V and J ends, which lost 6 bases and 0 bases, there was a span of 16 bases. CDR1 is ENHRY and CDR2 is SYGVKD in the germline V gene. The CDR3 is 16 residues long. The DNA of the CDR3 is TGTGCCATCAGCAATCCAGGGGGGCCTAGCACAGATACGCAGTATTTT. Translated: CAISNPGGPSTDTQYF.

V is TRBV6-8 and J is TRBJ2-7; weak D call: TRBD1 (6 bases). The length of the CDR3 is 16 residues. Germline V CDR1 and CDR2: MNHGY, SAAAGT. The V end was cut by 1 base, the J end by 2 bases, with 15 bases between. Written as DNA, the CDR3 is TGTGCCAGCAGTTACTTACCGGGACACCAACCCTACGAGCAGTACTTC. Protein sequence: CASSYLPGHQPYEQYF.

Only a few counts were recorded for this clonotype. V gene TRBV20-1 combines with J gene TRBJ1-6, with D perhaps matching TRBD1 (5 bases). Germline assignment: CDR1 DFQATT and CDR2 SNEGSKA (reference sequence). The CDR3 consists of 15 residues. V was trimmed by 1 base and J by 5 bases, leaving 12 bases between them. The CDR3 region has the DNA TGCAGTGCTAGAGCCGCTGGGGCAAATAATTCACCCCTCCACTTT. Translation: CSARAAGANNSPLHF.

This clonotype was seen a single time. No conserved phenylalanine or tryptophan is present at the end of the CDR3, so a read error is the likely explanation. V and J are TRBV6-8 and TRBJ2-3; D may match TRBD1 or TRBD2 (6 bases each). Germline CDR1 reads MNHGY; CDR2 reads SAAAGT. The germline V and J ends were trimmed by 6 bases and 2 bases, with 15 bases remaining between them. There are 15 residues in the CDR3. CDR3 sequence reads: CASSGGQDPTDTQYL. CDR3 DNA sequence: TGTGCCAGCAGCGGGGGACAAGACCCCACAGATACGCAGTATCTT.

With respect to this clonotype: It may be a read error: a sequence one base away is much more abundant. This chain connects TRBV7-2 to TRBJ1-6; TRBD1 agrees at 9 bases. Germline lookup yields CDR1 SGHTA and CDR2 FQGNSA. CDR3 size: 14 residues. Here the CDR3 reads CASSRTGVNSPHHF. CDR3 in DNA: TGTGCCAGCAGCCGGACAGGGGTTAATTCACCCCACCACTTT.

This clonotype showed up just a few times. The DNA of the CDR3 is TGTGCCAGCAGCTCGTCCCGGGACTACTACAATGAGCAGTTCTTC. Its translation is CASSSSRDYYNEQFF. J is TRBJ2-1 and V is TRBV7-9, with 7 bases that match TRBD2. V was pared by 4 bases and J by 3 bases, with 6 bases of the junction left unmatched. The CDR3 consists of 15 residues. In germline, CDR1 is SEHNR, CDR2 FQNEAQ (reference sequence).

The chain couples TRBV6-2 or TRBV6-3 to TRBJ2-7; D possibly uses TRBD1 or TRBD2 (5 bases each). The CDR3 loop spans 15 amino acids. The germline V gene has CDR1 MNHEY and CDR2 SVGEGT. Trimming cost V 6 bases and J 3 bases, with 18 bases left between them. CDR3 residues: CASRDLRDVVYEQYF. CDR3 coding DNA: TGTGCCAGCAGGGATCTCCGGGACGTTGTCTACGAGCAGTACTTC.

In this sample, this clonotype turned up a few times. The chain recombines TRBV6-2 or TRBV6-3 with TRBJ2-3; D uncertain. The CDR3 consists of 13 residues. The V and J ends lost 6 bases and 2 bases respectively, with 9 bases between them. Germline CDR1 MNHEY, CDR2 SVGEGT. CDR3 region: CASRRPFTDTQYF. CDR3 bases: TGTGCCAGCAGAAGACCCTTCACAGATACGCAGTATTTT.

This clonotype has more than one count but fewer than ten. The chain is built from TRBV2 and TRBJ2-2; D remains unclear. The CDR3 contains 14 residues. Germline CDR1 SNHLY, CDR2 FYNNEI. Trimming removed 4 bases from V and 5 bases from J, with 11 bases in between. CDR3 residues: CASSVADPTGELFF. As DNA, the CDR3 is TGTGCCAGCAGTGTGGCAGACCCGACCGGGGAGCTGTTTTTT.

The V gene is TRBV6-8, the J gene TRBJ2-1; D ambiguous. The CDR3 runs 12 residues. Trimming removed 11 bases at V and 3 bases at J, with 11 bases between. Germline CDR1 reads MNHGY; CDR2 reads SAAAGT. CDR3 in DNA: TGTGCCTGCACTTTGAACTACAATGAGCAGTTCTTC. The encoded protein is CACTLNYNEQFF.

This chain connects TRBV2 to TRBJ1-5; D perhaps matches TRBD1 (6 bases). The CDR3 spans 15 residues. Trimming removed 1 base from V and 1 base from J, with 8 bases in between. In germline, CDR1 is SNHLY, CDR2 FYNNEI. The CDR3 loop is CASSEEQGSNQPQHF. DNA for the CDR3: TGTGCCAGCAGTGAAGAACAGGGAAGCAATCAGCCCCAGCATTTT.

The chain recombines TRBV18 with TRBJ1-6, with D unclear. CDR1 and CDR2 (germline): KGHSH, LQKENI. Trimming left V 3 bases short and J 4 bases short, with 10 bases between. This CDR3 comprises 15 residues. CDR3 protein: CASSPGKPYNSPLHF. The CDR3 nucleotides are TGTGCCAGCTCACCGGGAAAACCTTATAATTCACCCCTCCACTTT.

The rearrangement joins TRBV28 to TRBJ1-3, with no clear D. Trimming removed 6 bases from V and 11 bases from J, with 11 bases in between. CDR3 length equals 11 residues. Germline V gene data show CDR1 as MDHEN and CDR2 as SYDVKM. The CDR3 sequence is CASSLAGAIYF. CDR3 in DNA: TGTGCCAGCAGCCTGGCGGGCGCCATATATTTT.

CDR3 DNA: TGCAGCTCTGTGGTAGCCCCAACAGATACGCAGTATTTT. Amino acid sequence: CSSVVAPTDTQYF. This chain links TRBV29-1 with TRBJ2-3; D gene ambiguous. The V and J ends lost 8 bases and 3 bases respectively, with 15 bases between them. CDR3 length equals 13 residues. CDR1 SQVTM and CDR2 ANQGSEA come from the germline V gene.

In its sample, this clonotype was seen a few times. V is TRBV7-2 and J is TRBJ1-2; TRBD1 might be the D (6 bases). V was pared by 3 bases and J by 4 bases, with 12 bases between. Per germline, CDR1 SGHTA and CDR2 FQGNSA. The CDR3 consists of 14 residues. The CDR3 loop reads CASSFKGGSYGYTF. The CDR3 region has the DNA TGTGCCAGCAGCTTCAAAGGGGGAAGCTATGGCTACACCTTC.

The chain joins TRBV7-6 to TRBJ2-5, with 9 bases matching TRBD1. The CDR3 is made up of 15 amino acids. Unmatched junction bases numbered 8, after V lost 5 bases and J lost 4 bases. The germline V gene has CDR1 SGHVS and CDR2 FNYEAQ. CDR3 coding DNA: TGTGCCAGCAGCCCCGGACAGGGGATTCTAGAGACCCAGTACTTC. Protein sequence: CASSPGQGILETQYF.

This clonotype has just a few counts. The V gene is TRBV6-1, the J gene TRBJ2-2; tentative D call: TRBD2 (5 bases). Between the trimmed V and J ends, which lost 9 bases and 3 bases, there was a span of 11 bases. The germline V gene encodes CDR1 MNHNS and CDR2 SASEGT. CDR3 length: 13 amino acids. The CDR3 nucleotides are TGTGCCAGTATAGCGATCGACACCGGGGAGCTGTTTTTT. It is translated as CASIAIDTGELFF.

In its sample, this clonotype was seen a few times. This chain links TRBV11-1 with TRBJ2-7, with D perhaps assigned TRBD1 or TRBD2 (6 bases each). This CDR3 contains 14 residues. CDR1 and CDR2 from the germline V gene are SGHAT and FQDESV (reference sequence). With 4 bases removed from V and 9 bases from J, the gap between germline ends came to 19 bases. The DNA of the CDR3 is TGTGCCAGCAGCTCGCGACAGGTGGCCGGGGGGCAGTACTTC. It yields the protein CASSSRQVAGGQYF. Variable domain in full (rest from reference TRBV11-1 and TRBJ2-7): EAEVAQSPRYKITEKSQAVAFWCDPISGHATLYWYRQILGQGPELLVQFQDESVVDDSQLPKDRFSAERLKGVDSTLKIQPAELGDSAMYLCASSSRQVAGGQYFGPGTRLTVT.

A few counts support this clonotype. J is TRBJ1-1 and V is TRBV7-2; 7 nucleotides match TRBD1. CDR3 length equals 15 residues. After removal of 3 bases from V and 2 bases from J, the junction contained 6 bases not matched to a gene. Germline-derived CDR1 and CDR2 are SGHTA and FQGNSA. The CDR3 region is CASSLTGMGNTEAFF. The CDR3 nucleotides read TGTGCCAGCAGCTTGACAGGGATGGGAAACACTGAAGCTTTCTTT.